This section outlines one T cell receptor (beta chain) sequence together with its context. Its antigen is undetermined. PCR used 60 Vbeta primers and 13 Jbeta primers. This table comes from immunoSEQ multiplex PCR, and its TCRdb copy is limited to in-frame clones, with some not included. The sample lists tens of thousands of clones, 70% to 90% occurring once. Germline V gene sequence: CDR1 ENHRY, CDR2 SYGVKD. The CDR3 covers 15 residues. V lost 9 bases and J lost 2; bases outside the gene matches: 11. The entry originates in a study of cytomegalovirus exposure and HLA in healthy donors. Study-wide background: Some 80 million unique TCR sequences came from HLA-typed donors in an early release. Study-wide findings and caveats: It was taken for granted in presence/absence analyses that sequencing depth across donors was roughly uniform. The investigators catalogued 160 or so TCR beta chains as cytomegalovirus-associated.

The chain joins TRBV10-3 to TRBJ1-1; 8 nucleotides agree with TRBD1. The receptor's source is a male donor in good health and CMV-seronegative. Sequencing was performed on PBMCs. The CDR3: CAIVSSTGENTEAFF. The DNA of the CDR3 is TGTGCCATTGTATCCTCGACAGGGGAAAACACTGAAGCTTTCTTT.